The present T cell receptor beta chain was sequenced within a study of T-cell memory formation after mild COVID-19. On this clonotype: Antigen specificity is unknown.

TCRdb passed the 5' RACE reads through MiXCR, listing each CDR3 protein once. This sample has roughly 320,000 distinct CDR3 sequences, with 25% to 30% found just once. Germline-derived CDR1 and CDR2 are LGHNA and YNFKEQ. The CDR3 has 15 residues. V lost 6 bases, J lost 3 bases, and 7 bases stayed unmatched. Notes on the study in general: Of the contracting clones, CD4+ ones lay mainly in CM and EM, and CD8+ ones in EMRA.

V gene TRBV4-2 combines with J gene TRBJ2-7; 11 bases agree with TRBD1. The TCR sequence derives from an adult woman who had mild COVID-19 (a few samples of this study predate the infection). Cell type and time point are not known. The source material was PBMCs or a T cell subset sorted from them (not recorded which). In nucleotides, the CDR3 is TGTGCCAGCAGTGTCCGGGACAGGGGGGACTACGAGCAGTACTTC. Protein: CASSVRDRGDYEQYF.